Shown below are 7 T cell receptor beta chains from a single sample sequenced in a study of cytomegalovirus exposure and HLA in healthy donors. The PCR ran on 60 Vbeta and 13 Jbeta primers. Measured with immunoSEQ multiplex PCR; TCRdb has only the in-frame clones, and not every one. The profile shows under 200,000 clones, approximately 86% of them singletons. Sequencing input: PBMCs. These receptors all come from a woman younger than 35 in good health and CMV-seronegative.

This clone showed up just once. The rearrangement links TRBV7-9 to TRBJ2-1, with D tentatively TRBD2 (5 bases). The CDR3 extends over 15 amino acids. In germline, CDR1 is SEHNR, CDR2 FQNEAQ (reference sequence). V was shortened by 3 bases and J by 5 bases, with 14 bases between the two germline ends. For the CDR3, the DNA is TGTGCCAGCAGCTTCAGTCGACTATCAGACAATGAGCAGTTCTTC. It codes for CASSFSRLSDNEQFF.

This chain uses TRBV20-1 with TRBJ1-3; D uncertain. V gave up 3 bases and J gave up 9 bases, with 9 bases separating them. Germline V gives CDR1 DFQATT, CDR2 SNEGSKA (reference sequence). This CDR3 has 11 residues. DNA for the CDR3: TGCAGTGCTAGGGCAGGATTCACCATATATTTT. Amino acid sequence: CSARAGFTIYF.

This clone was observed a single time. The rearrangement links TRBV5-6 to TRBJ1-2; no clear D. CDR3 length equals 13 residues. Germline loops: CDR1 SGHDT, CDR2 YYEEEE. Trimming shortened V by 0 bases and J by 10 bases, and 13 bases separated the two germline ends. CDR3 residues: CASSLELSVYYTF. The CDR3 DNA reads TGTGCCAGCAGCTTGGAATTATCCGTATACTACACCTTC.

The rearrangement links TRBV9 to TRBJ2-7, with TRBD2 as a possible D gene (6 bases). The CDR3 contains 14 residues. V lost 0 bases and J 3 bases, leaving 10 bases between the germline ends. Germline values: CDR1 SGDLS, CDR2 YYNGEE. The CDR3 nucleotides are TGTGCCAGCAGCGTAGGGGGACTTAACTACGAGCAGTACTTC. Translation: CASSVGGLNYEQYF.

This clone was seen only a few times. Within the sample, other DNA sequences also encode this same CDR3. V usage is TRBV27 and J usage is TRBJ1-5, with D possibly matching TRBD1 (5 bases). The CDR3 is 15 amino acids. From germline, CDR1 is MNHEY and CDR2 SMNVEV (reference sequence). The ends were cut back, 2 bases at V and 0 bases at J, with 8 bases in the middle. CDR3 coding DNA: TGTGCCAGCAGTTTACAGGGCTATAGCAATCAGCCCCAGCATTTT. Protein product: CASSLQGYSNQPQHF.

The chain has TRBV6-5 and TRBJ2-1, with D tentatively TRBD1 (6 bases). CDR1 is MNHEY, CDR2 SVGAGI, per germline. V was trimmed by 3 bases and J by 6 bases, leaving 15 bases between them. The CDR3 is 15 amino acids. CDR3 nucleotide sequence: TGTGCCAGCAGTTATTTAAGCAGGGGCGGCAATGAGCAGTTCTTC. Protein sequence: CASSYLSRGGNEQFF.

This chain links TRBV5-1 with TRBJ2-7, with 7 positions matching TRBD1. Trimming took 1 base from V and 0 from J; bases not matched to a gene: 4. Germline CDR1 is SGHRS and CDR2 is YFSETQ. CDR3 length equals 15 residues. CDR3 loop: CASSLWAGGSYEQYF. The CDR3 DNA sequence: TGCGCCAGCAGCTTGTGGGCAGGGGGCTCCTACGAGCAGTACTTC.